This entry lists 29 T cell receptor beta chains sequenced from one sample in a study of beta chain features in type 1 diabetes. Since all of the isolated RNA was reverse transcribed, expressed TCRB transcripts were what got sequenced. Data came from immunoSEQ multiplex PCR; TCRdb stores just in-frame clones and leaves some out. The table shows about 170,000 clones, with about 7.8% occurring only once. Their cognate antigens are unknown. Study-wide findings and caveats: Within each of all four CD4+ subsets, Type 1 diabetes patients had TCRB CDR3s that were moderately but significantly shorter.

The sequenced material came from central memory CD4+ T cells from blood. The receptors come from a woman aged 40 to 49 with type 1 diabetes.

This chain connects TRBV4-3 to TRBJ1-5; 9 nucleotides align to TRBD1. After removal of 1 base from V and 4 bases from J, the junction contained 8 bases not matched to a gene. The CDR3 extends over 17 amino acids. CDR1 is LGHNA, CDR2 YSLEER, per germline. CDR3 residues: CASSQGVTGGRNQPQHF. The CDR3 region has the DNA TGCGCCAGCAGCCAAGGAGTCACAGGGGGCCGTAATCAGCCCCAGCATTTT.

This clone was seen repeatedly, ten times or more. J is TRBJ2-1 and V is TRBV19, with 8 bases that match TRBD2. CDR1 LNHDA and CDR2 SQIVND come from the germline V gene (reference sequence). J gave up 0 bases and V 9 bases, and 4 bases lay outside the gene matches. This CDR3 is built from 14 residues. The CDR3 DNA reads TGTGCCAGCAAGCGGGAGTCCTCCTACAATGAGCAGTTCTTC. Translated: CASKRESSYNEQFF.

The rearrangement links TRBV4-2 to TRBJ2-6; the D is unclear. Germline CDR1 LGHNA, CDR2 YNFKEQ. CDR3 length equals 18 residues. With 0 bases removed from V and 0 bases from J, the gap between germline ends came to 12 bases. The DNA for the CDR3 is TGTGCCAGCAGCCAAGATCGAACACCAAACTCTGGGGCCAACGTCCTGACTTTC. Translation: CASSQDRTPNSGANVLTF.

This clone was counted only a few times. This chain joins TRBV7-2 and TRBJ1-2, with D possibly being TRBD1 (5 bases). V dropped 5 bases and J dropped 0 bases, with 13 bases sitting between them. This CDR3 region has 15 residues. From germline, CDR1 is SGHTA and CDR2 FQGNSA. The chain's CDR3 is CASSPQEGTNYGYTF. CDR3 DNA: TGTGCCAGCAGCCCCCAGGAGGGGACTAACTATGGCTACACCTTC.

Comments on this clone: Other nucleotide sequences from this sample produce the same CDR3. V gene TRBV30 combines with J gene TRBJ1-5; D unclear. This CDR3 region has 13 residues. V dropped 3 bases and J dropped 7 bases, with 13 bases sitting between them. CDR1 is GTSNPN, CDR2 SVGIG, per germline (reference sequence). The CDR3 here is CAWRESGTQPQHF. CDR3 nucleotides: TGTGCCTGGAGGGAATCGGGAACCCAGCCCCAGCATTTT. Drawing the rest from reference TRBV30 and TRBJ1-5, the complete variable domain is SQTIHQWPATLVQPVGSPLSLECTVEGTSNPNLYWYRQAAGRGLQLLFYSVGIGQISSEVPQNLSASRPQDRQFILSSKKLLLSDSGFYLCAWRESGTQPQHFGDGTRLSIL.

The J gene is TRBJ2-5, the V gene TRBV2; TRBD2 might be the D (6 bases). Trimming removed 6 bases at V and 4 bases at J, with 9 bases between. This CDR3 contains 12 residues. In germline, CDR1 is SNHLY, CDR2 FYNNEI. In DNA form, the CDR3 reads TGTGCCAGCAGACTAGCTAGAGAGACCCAGTACTTC. This codes for CASRLARETQYF. The full variable domain, rest sourced from reference TRBV2 and TRBJ2-5, is EPEVTQTPSHQVTQMGQEVILRCVPISNHLYFYWYRQILGQKVEFLVSFYNNEISEKSEIFDDQFSVERPDGSNFTLKIRSTKLEDSAMYFCASRLARETQYFGPGTRLLVL.

The V gene is TRBV5-1, the J gene TRBJ2-5, with 9 bases matching TRBD1. The CDR3 has 16 amino acids. CDR1 and CDR2 from the germline V gene are SGHRS and YFSETQ. The ends lost 7 bases at V and 5 bases at J; junction bases unmatched: 15. This chain's CDR3 is CASALTPGQGMETQYF. The CDR3 nucleotides read TGCGCCAGCGCGCTTACCCCGGGACAGGGCATGGAGACCCAGTACTTC. The full variable domain, completed using reference TRBV5-1 and TRBJ2-5, is KAGVTQTPRYLIKTRGQQVTLSCSPISGHRSVSWYQQTPGQGLQFLFEYFSETQRNKGNFPGRFSGRQFSNSRSEMNVSTLELGDSALYLCASALTPGQGMETQYFGPGTRLLVL.

This clone was found a few times. The chain is built from TRBV11-3 and TRBJ2-2, with 8 nucleotides matching TRBD1. Germline-derived CDR1 and CDR2 are SGHNT and YENEEA. This CDR3 has 17 residues. V dropped 2 bases and J dropped 4; count of bases not matched to a gene: 9. CDR3 in amino acids: CASSLLLGTGGTGELFF. The CDR3 bases are TGTGCCAGCAGCTTACTTCTCGGAACAGGGGGCACCGGGGAGCTGTTTTTT.

This clone occurred a few times. The CDR3 DNA follows: TGTGCCAGCAGTTTAGGGGGGGCACGGGGAGGAAATGAGCAGTTCTTC. This sequence encodes CASSLGGARGGNEQFF. This chain links TRBV7-3 with TRBJ2-1; possibly TRBD2 for D (7 bases). Trimming removed 6 bases at V and 7 bases at J, with 22 bases between. CDR1 and CDR2 (germline): SGHTA, FQGTGA. This CDR3 is built from 16 residues.

CDR3 in amino acids: CASSLSWGQWTQYF. The CDR3 DNA reads TGTGCCAGCAGTTTATCTTGGGGACAGTGGACGCAGTATTTT. The chain has TRBV28 and TRBJ2-3; 7 nucleotides match TRBD1. This CDR3 is 14 amino acids long. Germline values: CDR1 MDHEN, CDR2 SYDVKM. V was pared by 1 base and J by 9 bases, with 7 bases of the junction left unmatched.

In its sample, this clone was seen many times. The genes are TRBV29-1 and TRBJ1-6; 7 bases fit TRBD1. The germline CDR1 and CDR2 sequences are SQVTM and ANQGSEA. V lost 7 bases to trimming and J lost 9 bases; unmatched junction nucleotides: 9. There are 13 residues in the CDR3. CDR3 in DNA: TGCAGCGCTACGGACAGGCTGGGTTCACCCCTCCACTTT. Translated, it gives CSATDRLGSPLHF.

This clone was counted a few times. The CDR3 region is CASSQDHGDGTEAFF. DNA of the CDR3: TGTGCCAGCAGCCAAGATCACGGGGATGGAACTGAAGCTTTCTTT. V is TRBV4-2 and J is TRBJ1-1; D is undetermined. The germline V gene has CDR1 LGHNA and CDR2 YNFKEQ. The V gene lost 0 bases and the J gene lost 5 bases, with 13 bases spanning the gap. The CDR3 is 15 amino acids.

This clone was detected many times. V usage is TRBV14 and J usage is TRBJ2-1, with D unresolved. This CDR3 has 15 residues. In germline, CDR1 is SGHDN, CDR2 FVKESK. Trimming left V 0 bases short and J 3 bases short, with 9 bases between. For the CDR3, the DNA is TGTGCCAGCAGCCAAGAAGGTACGGGCTACAATGAGCAGTTCTTC. Translating it yields CASSQEGTGYNEQFF.

The J gene is TRBJ1-2, the V gene TRBV14; 10 bases match TRBD1. Germline CDR1 and CDR2: SGHDN and FVKESK. J was trimmed by 3 bases and V by 2 bases; bases with no gene match: 3. The CDR3 runs to 15 residues. CDR3 nucleotides: TGTGCCAGCAGCCAAACGACAGGGGGCTACTATGGCTACACCTTC. Encoded protein: CASSQTTGGYYGYTF.

This sequence joins TRBV29-1 and TRBJ1-4, with no clear D. The germline gives CDR1 SQVTM, CDR2 ANQGSEA. V lost 5 bases to trimming and J lost 7 bases, with 14 bases between them. This CDR3 contains 13 residues. CDR3 loop: CSVPGRSGEKLFF. In DNA, the CDR3 is TGCAGCGTTCCGGGAAGGAGCGGTGAAAAACTGTTTTTT. Full variable domain (remainder filled in from reference TRBV29-1 and TRBJ1-4): SAVISQKPSRDICQRGTSLTIQCQVDSQVTMMFWYRQQPGQSLTLIATANQGSEATYESGFVIDKFPISRPNLTFSTLTVSNMSPEDSSIYLCSVPGRSGEKLFFGSGTQLSVL.

In its sample, this clone was seen a few times. V is TRBV30 and J is TRBJ2-5; TRBD1 matches 7 bases. The CDR3 consists of 13 residues. The V segment lost 5 bases and the J segment 5 bases; nucleotides outside the gene matches: 8. In germline, CDR1 is GTSNPN, CDR2 SVGIG (reference sequence). The CDR3 is CAWDRAQTETQYF. In DNA, the CDR3 is TGTGCCTGGGACAGGGCTCAAACGGAGACCCAGTACTTC. Supplemented by reference TRBV30 and TRBJ2-5, the full variable domain reads SQTIHQWPATLVQPVGSPLSLECTVEGTSNPNLYWYRQAAGRGLQLLFYSVGIGQISSEVPQNLSASRPQDRQFILSSKKLLLSDSGFYLCAWDRAQTETQYFGPGTRLLVL.

There are a few counts of this clone. The V and J genes are TRBV18 and TRBJ1-2; D possibly corresponds to TRBD1 (6 bases). The germline gives CDR1 KGHSH, CDR2 LQKENI. Trimming shortened V by 6 bases and J by 6 bases, and 23 bases separated the two germline ends. This CDR3 is 16 amino acids long. The CDR3 DNA sequence: TGTGCCAGCTCGTCTACAGGGCAAAACGCTAGGGATGGCTACACCTTC. It translates to CASSSTGQNARDGYTF.

This chain uses TRBV9 with TRBJ1-2, with 7 bases fitting TRBD1. CDR3 length: 15 amino acids. Losses at the gene ends were 0 bases for V and 4 bases for J; bases not matched to a gene: 6. Germline V gene sequence: CDR1 SGDLS, CDR2 YYNGEE. CDR3 in amino acids: CASSVDSAGGYGYTF. CDR3 coding DNA: TGTGCCAGCAGCGTAGACAGCGCAGGGGGCTATGGCTACACCTTC. Based on the CDR3 plus reference TRBV9 and TRBJ1-2, the full variable domain is DSGVTQTPKHLITATGQRVTLRCSPRSGDLSVYWYQQSLDQGLQFLIQYYNGEERAKGNILERFSAQQFPDLHSELNLSSLELGDSALYFCASSVDSAGGYGYTFGSGTRLTVV.

The sample holds a few counts of this clone. V is TRBV2 and J is TRBJ1-1; no firm D call. V was shortened by 6 bases and J by 4 bases, with 15 bases between the two germline ends. The CDR3 totals 14 residues. The germline gives CDR1 SNHLY, CDR2 FYNNEI. CDR3 coding DNA: TGTGCCAGCAGGCCTACCGAAGGGAGCACTGAAGCTTTCTTT. Encoded protein: CASRPTEGSTEAFF.

The chain is built from TRBV18 and TRBJ2-3; 7 bases are shared with TRBD1. The CDR3 spans 13 residues. The V gene end was trimmed by 5 bases and the J gene end by 5 bases; junction bases not matched to a gene: 4. CDR1 and CDR2 (germline): KGHSH, LQKENI. The CDR3 loop is CASSTQGLDTQYF. DNA of the CDR3: TGTGCCAGCTCAACACAGGGGCTAGATACGCAGTATTTT.

The V call is TRBV2, the J call TRBJ2-6, with 10 bases matching TRBD1. V gave up 8 bases and J gave up 0 bases; unmatched junction bases: 7. Germline loops: CDR1 SNHLY, CDR2 FYNNEI. This CDR3 region has 17 residues. The CDR3 DNA follows: TGTGCCAGCCTACCGGGACAGGGGAACTCTGGGGCCAACGTCCTGACTTTC. Translated: CASLPGQGNSGANVLTF.

This clone turned up a few times. The chain combines TRBV9 with TRBJ2-2; 8 nucleotides agree with TRBD1. This CDR3 region has 16 residues. V lost 2 bases and J lost 0; bases outside the gene matches: 3. Germline assignment: CDR1 SGDLS and CDR2 YYNGEE. The CDR3 region has the DNA TGTGCCAGCAGCGTCGCAGGGGGCGCGAACACCGGGGAGCTGTTTTTT. It specifies CASSVAGGANTGELFF.

The chain uses TRBV7-4 and TRBJ1-3, with unresolved D. Trimming removed 5 bases at V and 0 bases at J, with 14 bases between. The CDR3 is 16 amino acids. Per germline, CDR1 SGHVT and CDR2 SQSDAQ. The CDR3 region has the DNA TGTGCCAGCAGCCCCCCCGACACCCTCTCTGGAAACACCATATATTTT. Translation: CASSPPDTLSGNTIYF.

The chain is built from TRBV27 and TRBJ1-3, with a weak D call TRBD1 (5 bases). V was cut by 6 bases and J by 2 bases, with 11 bases left in between. This CDR3 is built from 14 residues. Germline V gene sequence: CDR1 MNHEY, CDR2 SMNVEV (reference sequence). The CDR3 loop reads CASRPMTAGNTIYF. CDR3 DNA sequence: TGTGCCAGCAGGCCAATGACAGCTGGAAACACCATATATTTT.

The J gene is TRBJ1-4, the V gene TRBV2, with TRBD1 matching 10 bases. V lost 6 bases, J lost 7 bases, and 8 bases stayed unmatched. The CDR3 has 15 amino acids. CDR1 is SNHLY, CDR2 FYNNEI, per germline. Here the CDR3 reads CASRRQGAEIEKLFF. The CDR3 nucleotides are TGTGCCAGCAGGCGACAGGGGGCGGAAATTGAAAAACTGTTTTTT.

The rearrangement links TRBV6-6 to TRBJ2-1, with 8 bases matching TRBD2. Unmatched junction bases numbered 3, after V lost 2 bases and J lost 3 bases. Germline CDR1 and CDR2: MNHNY and SVGAGI (reference sequence). The CDR3 has 15 residues. The CDR3 reads CASSYIAGGYNEQFF. The CDR3 DNA follows: TGTGCCAGCAGTTACATCGCGGGAGGCTACAATGAGCAGTTCTTC.

This clone was counted only a few times. This chain joins TRBV29-1 and TRBJ2-2; the D gene is possibly TRBD2 (5 bases). This CDR3 is built from 15 residues. V was cut by 5 bases and J by 7 bases, with 20 bases left in between. In germline, CDR1 is SQVTM, CDR2 ANQGSEA. The CDR3: CSVPGRGSAVGELFF. The CDR3 DNA reads as TGCAGCGTTCCAGGACGGGGATCAGCGGTCGGGGAGCTGTTTTTT.

This clone was seen more than once but under ten times. CDR3: CASSPSFMSNQPQHF. CDR3 bases: TGTGCCAGCTCCCCCTCCTTTATGAGCAATCAGCCCCAGCATTTT. The chain carries TRBV18 and TRBJ1-5; D remains ambiguous. The CDR3 extends over 15 amino acids. V shed 6 bases and J shed 1 base, with 13 bases lying between them. Germline values: CDR1 KGHSH, CDR2 LQKENI.

This clone was counted only a few times. V usage is TRBV5-8 and J usage is TRBJ2-3; 11 bases line up with TRBD2. The V and J ends lost 3 bases and 2 bases, in that order; junction bases with no gene match: 5. Germline V gene sequence: CDR1 SGHTS, CDR2 YDEGEE. CDR3 length: 16 amino acids. CDR3 sequence reads: CASSSLAGGFTDTQYF. The CDR3 nucleotides read TGTGCCAGCAGCTCTCTAGCGGGAGGTTTCACAGATACGCAGTATTTT.